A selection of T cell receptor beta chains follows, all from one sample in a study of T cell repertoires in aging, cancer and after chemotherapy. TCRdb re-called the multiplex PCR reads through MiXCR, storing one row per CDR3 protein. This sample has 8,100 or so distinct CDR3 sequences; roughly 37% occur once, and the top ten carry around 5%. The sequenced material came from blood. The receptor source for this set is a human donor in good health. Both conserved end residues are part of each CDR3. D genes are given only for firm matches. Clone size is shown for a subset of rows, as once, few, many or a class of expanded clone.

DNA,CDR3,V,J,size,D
TGTGCCAGCAGCCTGGACAGGGAAACTGAAGCTTTCTTT,CASSLDRETEAFF,TRBV7-3,TRBJ1-1,-,TRBD1
TGTGCCAGCAGCACCGGACCCTTGGGAGAGACCCAGTACTTC,CASSTGPLGETQYF,TRBV11-2,TRBJ2-5,-,-
TGTGCCAGCAGCCGATCCAGGGGGCCCTATGGCTACACCTTC,CASSRSRGPYGYTF,TRBV19,TRBJ1-2,-,TRBD1
TGCGCCAGCAGCCAAGATGTGCAGGCTGGGGCCAACGTCCTGACTTTC,CASSQDVQAGANVLTF,TRBV4-3,TRBJ2-6,-,-
TGTGCCACCTTCATGGGGGGGGGATTCACCGGGGAGCTGTTTTTT,CATFMGGGFTGELFF,TRBV15,TRBJ2-2,medium-sized,TRBD2
TGTGCCAGCAGCTCGCGGACAGGAGATACCTACAATGAGCAGTTCTTC,CASSSRTGDTYNEQFF,TRBV11-2,TRBJ2-1,-,TRBD1
TGTGCCAGCTCCCGGGACTTAGCGGGTGAGCAGTTCTTC,CASSRDLAGEQFF,TRBV18,TRBJ2-1,few,TRBD2
TGTGCCACCAGTGATTCCCATAGCGGGGGAGATCGAAATACGCAGTATTTT,CATSDSHSGGDRNTQYF,TRBV24-1,TRBJ2-3,few,TRBD2
TGTGCCAGCAGCTTGGGTGGGGGGCGGTTGGGCAATCAGCCCCAGCATTTT,CASSLGGGRLGNQPQHF,TRBV5-6,TRBJ1-5,-,-
TGTGCCAGCAGCGGGGACAGGGGACGCTCTGGAAACACCATATATTTT,CASSGDRGRSGNTIYF,TRBV13,TRBJ1-3,few,TRBD1
TGTGCCAGCTCCCCAGCCGCGTTGAATGAGCAGTTCTTC,CASSPAALNEQFF,TRBV18,TRBJ2-1,few,-
TGTGCCAGCAGTTTTTCTGGGACATCCCTTGATGAGCAGTTCTTC,CASSFSGTSLDEQFF,TRBV27,TRBJ2-1,-,-
TGTGCCAGCAGCTTACTACACAGGGTTGGAGAGCGTGGCTACACCTTC,CASSLLHRVGERGYTF,TRBV7-6,TRBJ1-2,-,-
TGTGCCAGCAGCTTAGAAGGACAGGGGGCTATTCAGCCCCAGCATTTT,CASSLEGQGAIQPQHF,TRBV7-2,TRBJ1-5,-,TRBD1
TGTGCCAGTAGTGGACAGAATGAGCAGTTCTTC,CASSGQNEQFF,TRBV19,TRBJ2-1,-,-
TGTGCCAGCAGGCCCAGGGCAGGAGTTGTCACAGATACGCAGTATTTT,CASRPRAGVVTDTQYF,TRBV5-4,TRBJ2-3,-,-